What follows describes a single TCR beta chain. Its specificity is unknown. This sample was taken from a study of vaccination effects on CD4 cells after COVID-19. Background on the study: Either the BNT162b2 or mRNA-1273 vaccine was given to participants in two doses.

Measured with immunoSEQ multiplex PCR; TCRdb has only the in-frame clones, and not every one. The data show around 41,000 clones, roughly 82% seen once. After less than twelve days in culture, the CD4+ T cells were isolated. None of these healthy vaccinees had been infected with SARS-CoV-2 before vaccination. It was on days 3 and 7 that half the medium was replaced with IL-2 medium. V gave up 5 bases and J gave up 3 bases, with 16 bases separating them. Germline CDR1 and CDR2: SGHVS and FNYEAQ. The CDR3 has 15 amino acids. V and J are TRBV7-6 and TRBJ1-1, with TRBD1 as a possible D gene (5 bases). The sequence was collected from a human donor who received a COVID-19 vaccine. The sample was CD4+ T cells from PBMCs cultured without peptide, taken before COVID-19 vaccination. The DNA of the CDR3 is TGTGCCAGCAGCCCCCTGACAGAGCCTTACACTGAAGCTTTCTTT. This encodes CASSPLTEPYTEAFF.